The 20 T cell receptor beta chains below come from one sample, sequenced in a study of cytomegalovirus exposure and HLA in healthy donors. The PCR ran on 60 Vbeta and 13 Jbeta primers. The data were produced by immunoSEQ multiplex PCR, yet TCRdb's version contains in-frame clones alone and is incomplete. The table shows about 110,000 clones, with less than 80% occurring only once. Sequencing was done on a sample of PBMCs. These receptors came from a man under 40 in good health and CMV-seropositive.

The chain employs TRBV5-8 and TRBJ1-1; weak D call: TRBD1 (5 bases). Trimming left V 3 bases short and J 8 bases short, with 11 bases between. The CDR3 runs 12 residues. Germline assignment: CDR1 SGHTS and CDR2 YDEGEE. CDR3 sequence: CASSSPGVEAFF. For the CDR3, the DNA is TGTGCCAGCAGCTCTCCGGGGGTAGAAGCTTTCTTT.

DNA of the CDR3: TGTGCCAGCAGGGTAGCGGGGGATTCCTACAATGAGCAGTTCTTC. Its translation is CASRVAGDSYNEQFF. This chain links TRBV2 with TRBJ2-1; 9 bases are a match to TRBD2. Trimming removed 6 bases from V and 1 base from J; junction bases left unmatched: 4. Germline-derived CDR1 and CDR2 are SNHLY and FYNNEI. The CDR3 spans 15 residues.

DNA for the CDR3: TGCGCCAGCAGCTCTAGGGGTGTGACCGGGGAGCTGTTTTTT. Translation: CASSSRGVTGELFF. This chain links TRBV5-1 with TRBJ2-2; maybe TRBD1 (5 bases). V was pared by 3 bases and J by 5 bases, with 11 bases between. The CDR3 loop spans 14 amino acids. Per germline, CDR1 SGHRS and CDR2 YFSETQ.

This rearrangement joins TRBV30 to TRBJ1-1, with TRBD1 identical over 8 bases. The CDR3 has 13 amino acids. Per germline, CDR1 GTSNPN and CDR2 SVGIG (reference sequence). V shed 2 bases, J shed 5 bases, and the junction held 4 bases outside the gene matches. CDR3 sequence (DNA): TGTGCCTGGAGTAGACAGGGGCCAACTGAAGCTTTCTTT. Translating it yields CAWSRQGPTEAFF.

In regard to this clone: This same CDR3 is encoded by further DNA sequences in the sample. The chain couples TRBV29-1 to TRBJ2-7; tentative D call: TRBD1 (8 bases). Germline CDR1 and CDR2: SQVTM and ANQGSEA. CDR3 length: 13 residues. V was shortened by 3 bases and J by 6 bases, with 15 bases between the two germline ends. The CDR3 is CSVEDREGLEQYF. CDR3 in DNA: TGCAGCGTTGAGGACAGGGAGGGCCTCGAGCAGTACTTC.

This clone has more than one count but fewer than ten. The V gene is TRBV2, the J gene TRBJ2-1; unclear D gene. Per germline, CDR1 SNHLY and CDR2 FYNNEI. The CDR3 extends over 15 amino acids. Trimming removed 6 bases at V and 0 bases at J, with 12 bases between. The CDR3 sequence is CASRPTTISYNEQFF. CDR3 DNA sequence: TGTGCCAGCAGGCCTACTACTATCTCCTACAATGAGCAGTTCTTC.

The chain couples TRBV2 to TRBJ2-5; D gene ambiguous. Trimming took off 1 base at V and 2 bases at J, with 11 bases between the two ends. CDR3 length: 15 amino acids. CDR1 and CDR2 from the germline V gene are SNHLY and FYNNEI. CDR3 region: CASSEEAAAQETQYF. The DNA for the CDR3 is TGTGCCAGCAGTGAAGAGGCGGCAGCACAAGAGACCCAGTACTTC.

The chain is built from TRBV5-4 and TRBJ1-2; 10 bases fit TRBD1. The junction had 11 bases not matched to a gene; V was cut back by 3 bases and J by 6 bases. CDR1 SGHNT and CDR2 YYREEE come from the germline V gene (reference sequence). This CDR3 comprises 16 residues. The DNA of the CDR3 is TGTGCCAGCAGCTATTGGGACAGGGGCTTCCTGAATGGCTACACCTTC. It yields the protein CASSYWDRGFLNGYTF.

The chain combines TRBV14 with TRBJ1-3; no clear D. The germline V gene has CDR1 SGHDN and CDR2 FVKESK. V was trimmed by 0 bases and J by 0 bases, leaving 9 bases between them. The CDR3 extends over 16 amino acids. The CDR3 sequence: CASSQELLPSGNTIYF. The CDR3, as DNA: TGTGCCAGCAGCCAAGAGCTACTCCCCTCTGGAAACACCATATATTTT.

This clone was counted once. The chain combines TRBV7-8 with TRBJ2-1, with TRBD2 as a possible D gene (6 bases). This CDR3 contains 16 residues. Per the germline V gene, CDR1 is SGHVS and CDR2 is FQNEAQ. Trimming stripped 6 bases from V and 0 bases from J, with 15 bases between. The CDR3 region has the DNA TGTGCCAGCAGACCTGACCGGGGGTTCTCCTACAATGAGCAGTTCTTC. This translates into CASRPDRGFSYNEQFF.

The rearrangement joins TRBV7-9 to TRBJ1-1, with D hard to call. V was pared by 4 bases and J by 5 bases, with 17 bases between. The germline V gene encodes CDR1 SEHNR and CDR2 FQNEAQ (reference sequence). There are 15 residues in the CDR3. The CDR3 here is CASSSTLRGGTEAFF. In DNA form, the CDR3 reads TGTGCCAGCAGCTCGACGCTACGGGGTGGGACTGAAGCTTTCTTT.

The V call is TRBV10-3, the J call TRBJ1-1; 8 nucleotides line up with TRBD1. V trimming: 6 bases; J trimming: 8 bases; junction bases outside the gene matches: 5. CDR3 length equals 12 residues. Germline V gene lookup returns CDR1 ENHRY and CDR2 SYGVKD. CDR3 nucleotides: TGTGCCATCAGCCGTGGACAGGGAGAAGCTTTCTTT. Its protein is CAISRGQGEAFF.

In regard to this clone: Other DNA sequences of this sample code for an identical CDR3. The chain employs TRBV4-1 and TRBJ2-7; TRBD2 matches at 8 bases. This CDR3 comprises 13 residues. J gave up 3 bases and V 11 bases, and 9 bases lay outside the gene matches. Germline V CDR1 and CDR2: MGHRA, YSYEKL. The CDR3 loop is CASSPGGGYEQYF. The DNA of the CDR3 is TGCGCCTCCTCCCCCGGGGGGGGCTACGAGCAGTACTTC.

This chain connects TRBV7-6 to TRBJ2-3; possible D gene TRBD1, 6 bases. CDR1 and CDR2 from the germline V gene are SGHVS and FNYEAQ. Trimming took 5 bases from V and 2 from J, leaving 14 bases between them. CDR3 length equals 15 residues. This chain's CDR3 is CASSPGTSYTDTQYF. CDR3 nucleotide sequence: TGTGCCAGCAGCCCCGGGACATCTTACACAGATACGCAGTATTTT. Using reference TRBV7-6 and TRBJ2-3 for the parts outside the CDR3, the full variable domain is GAGVSQSPRYKVTKRGQDVALRCDPISGHVSLYWYRQALGQGPEFLTYFNYEAQQDKSGLPNDRFSAERPEGSISTLTIQRTEQRDSAMYRCASSPGTSYTDTQYFGPGTRLTVL.

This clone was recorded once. In nucleotides, the CDR3 is TGTGCCTGGACAACCGGGACAGTAAATTCACCCCTCCACTTT. Its translation: CAWTTGTVNSPLHF. The genes are TRBV30 and TRBJ1-6; 7 nucleotides line up with TRBD1. Germline V CDR1 and CDR2: GTSNPN, SVGIG (reference sequence). There are 14 residues in the CDR3. The V gene end was trimmed by 4 bases and the J gene end by 7 bases; junction bases not matched to a gene: 7.

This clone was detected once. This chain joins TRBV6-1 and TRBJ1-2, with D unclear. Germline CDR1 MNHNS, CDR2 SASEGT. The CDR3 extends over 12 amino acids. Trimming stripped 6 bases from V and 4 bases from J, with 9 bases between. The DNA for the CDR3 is TGTGCCAGCAGCGACTCTGTCTATGGCTACACCTTC. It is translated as CASSDSVYGYTF.

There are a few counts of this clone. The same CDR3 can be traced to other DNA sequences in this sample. Here the CDR3 reads CAIRTGQGNTEAFF. The CDR3 coding sequence is TGTGCCATCAGGACGGGACAGGGGAACACTGAAGCTTTCTTT. The J gene is TRBJ1-1, the V gene TRBV10-3; 9 bases map to TRBD1. The germline gives CDR1 ENHRY, CDR2 SYGVKD. The CDR3 covers 14 residues. J lost 1 base, V lost 6 bases, and 3 bases had no gene match.

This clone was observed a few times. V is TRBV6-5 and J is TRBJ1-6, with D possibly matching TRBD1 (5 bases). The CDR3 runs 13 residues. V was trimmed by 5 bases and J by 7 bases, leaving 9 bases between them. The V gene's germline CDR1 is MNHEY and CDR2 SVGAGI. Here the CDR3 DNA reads TGTGCCAGCAGTGCGCGGGGGAATTCACCCCTCCACTTT. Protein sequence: CASSARGNSPLHF.

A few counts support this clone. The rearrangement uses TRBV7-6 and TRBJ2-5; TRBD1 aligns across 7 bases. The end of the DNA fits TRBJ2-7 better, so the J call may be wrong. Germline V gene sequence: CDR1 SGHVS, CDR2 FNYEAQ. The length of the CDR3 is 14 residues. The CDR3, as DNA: TGTGCCAGCAGCTCGTGGGACAGATCCTACGAGCAGTACTTC. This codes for CASSSWDRSYEQYF.

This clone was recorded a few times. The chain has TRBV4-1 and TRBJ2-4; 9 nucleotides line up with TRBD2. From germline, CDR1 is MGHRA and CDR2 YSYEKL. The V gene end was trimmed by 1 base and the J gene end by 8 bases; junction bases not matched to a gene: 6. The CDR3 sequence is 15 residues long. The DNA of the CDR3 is TGCGCCAGCAGCCAAGGGCGGGGGGGCCGGGACATTCAGTACTTC. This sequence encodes CASSQGRGGRDIQYF.